This T cell receptor (beta chain) was obtained from a study of blood T cell repertoires in COVID-19 (dated by TCRdb to 2020 to 2022). Regarding the study in general: Collaborator samples came from the United States, Italy and Spain and covered acute and convalescent phases of COVID-19. The material from the prospective study consisted of cDNA or gDNA derived from T cells, B-cell-depleted T cells, or PBMCs. Subjects who had been exposed to COVID-19, were actively infected with it, or had recovered from it provided the deeply sampled blood TCRbeta repertoires that made up the dataset. The repertoires were made available in a free public database intended to serve as a resource for research on the immune response to SARS-CoV-2. The samples were drawn from the first 160 participants of the ongoing ImmuneRACE study and from 1,254 subjects provided by 6 global collaborators. A de-identified subject ID, COVID-19 status, age in years and sex were almost always included in the sample metadata. Where available, HLA class I and class II types were taken from metadata supplied by the sample provider and were not determined by assay-based typing. The full study reports these points: Clinical and demographic metadata were provided uncurated, with the amount varying by source and participant.

One collaborating source in Seattle enrolled patients during active infection and followed them longitudinally through the course of disease. Each collaborating institution followed its own protocols to collect whole blood in K2EDTA tubes. For TCRbeta analysis, collaborators shipped samples as frozen whole blood, isolated PBMCs, or DNA extracted from either of those sample types. TCRbeta CDR3 regions were amplified from genomic DNA using the immunoSEQ Assay, a bias-controlled multiplex PCR. As for how the authors treated the data: The number of nucleated cells in each sample was estimated by amplification of reference gene primers within the assay. Sequence reads were collapsed and filtered to measure the absolute abundance of every unique TCRbeta CDR3 rearrangement. For each sample, productive Simpson clonality was calculated as the square root of Simpson's diversity index across productive rearrangements. TCRdb stores this immuneACCESS table with in-frame sequences only. Part of the clones is absent; in the studies checked, under half of the shortfall reflects unresolved V genes, and no reason is known for the rest. D and trimming come from the DNA, and the V and J calls and clone size come from that table. For this sample there are 150,000 to 200,000 clones; roughly four fifths appear just once. Of the sample, approximately 8% falls within the top ten clones.

Trimming takes 6 bases off V and 4 bases off J; junction bases not matched to a gene: 20. The CDR3 spans 20 residues, from the cysteine through the phenylalanine. The read is trimmed to its CDR3 DNA, 60 bases read in frame from base 1. The germline V gene specifies SGHRS as CDR1 and YFSETQ as CDR2. Turning to this clone: Its antigen is currently not known. Base qualities are not provided; no much larger clone lies one nucleotide away.

Specimen: peripheral blood. The chain uses TRBV5-1 and TRBJ2-1; 12 bases in the junction line up with TRBD2. This TCR was sampled from a woman aged 70 to 79 with COVID-19, enrolled during active disease. The sequenced DNA: TGCGCCAGCAACTCACTACAGGGGGAAACTAGCGGGAGGTCATACAATGAGCAGTTCTTC. Its amino acids are CASNSLQGETSGRSYNEQFF.